The rows below give T cell receptor beta chains drawn from one sample of a study of T cell repertoires in cytomegalovirus infection. Each CDR3 protein is one row after TCRdb ran MiXCR on the reads. Seen here are 310,000 or so distinct CDR3 sequences, around 10% observed once, and the top ten hold approximately 2.3%. Specimen: PBMCs. Receptors originate from a human donor in good health (CMV status not recorded). Some clones in this sample may be carry-over from other donors' samples. The CDR3 runs from the conserved cysteine through the conserved F or W. A D gene is named only where the DNA matches it firmly. Expanded clones are given a class, and other clones once, few, many or no size at all.

j_call clone_size v_call d_call cdr3_nt cdr3_aa
TRBJ1-2 many TRBV20-1 - TGCAGTGCTCAGGACAAAAGAAACTATGGCTACACCTTC CSAQDKRNYGYTF
TRBJ1-4 many TRBV7-9 TRBD1 TGTGCCAGCAGCGAAGAGGGACAGCCTAATGAAAAACTGTTTTTT CASSEEGQPNEKLFF
TRBJ1-2 - TRBV23-1 - TGCGCCAGCAGTGATCGGACTGACAGAGGGAACTATGGCTACACCTTC CASSDRTDRGNYGYTF
TRBJ1-5 many TRBV6-2/TRBV6-3 - TGTGCCAGCTGGGTTGGGGCAGGCCTCAATCAGCCCCAGCATTTT CASWVGAGLNQPQHF
TRBJ2-7 many TRBV4-2 - TGTGCCAGCAGCCAGACTTACCAGAGCTCCTACGAGCAGTACTTC CASSQTYQSSYEQYF
TRBJ2-2 many TRBV6-2/TRBV6-3 TRBD1 TGTGCCAGCAGTTCCTGGACAGGGGGCAAGGTCGGGGAGCTGTTTTTT CASSSWTGGKVGELFF
TRBJ2-1 - TRBV29-1 - TGCAGCGTCCGGGACTACAATGAGCAGTTCTTC CSVRDYNEQFF
TRBJ2-5 many TRBV4-3 TRBD2 TGCGCCAGCAGCCGACACGACCCCTCGGGACTAGCGGGAGAGACCCAGTACTTC CASSRHDPSGLAGETQYF
TRBJ2-6 many TRBV2 - TGTGCCTCAGGAAGGGGCCCTGAGGAGCCTACTGGGGCCAACGTCCTGACTTTC CASGRGPEEPTGANVLTF
TRBJ1-5 few TRBV2 - TGTGCCAGCAGTGACAACAGCGATGCGCCCCAGCATTTT CASSDNSDAPQHF
TRBJ2-1 - TRBV12-5 TRBD1 TGTGCTAGTGGTTTCCTGCCCGGGACAGGAACCTACAATGAGCAGTTCTTC CASGFLPGTGTYNEQFF
TRBJ2-1 few TRBV6-5 TRBD1 TGTGCCAGCAGTCCGACAGGGGGCAATTTCGTAGAGCAGTTCTTC CASSPTGGNFVEQFF
TRBJ1-3 many TRBV6-5 - TGTGCCAGCAGTTACTCACCACAAACGTCCAGCGGGTACTCTGGAAACACCATATATTTT CASSYSPQTSSGYSGNTIYF
TRBJ1-2 many TRBV6-1 TRBD1 TGTGCCAGCAACACACAGGGGGCGAATGGCTACACCTTC CASNTQGANGYTF
TRBJ2-7 many TRBV3-1 - TGTGCCAGCAGCCAGGTGTACGGGACCTACGAGCAGTACTTC CASSQVYGTYEQYF
TRBJ2-5 few TRBV6-6 - TGTGCCAGCAGTAGCGTGGCAGAGACCCAGTACTTC CASSSVAETQYF
TRBJ1-3 - TRBV18 - TGTGCCAGCTCACCACCCTCCATGCAGGGTCTCGGAAACACCATATATTTT CASSPPSMQGLGNTIYF
TRBJ2-5 - TRBV28 - TGTGCCAGCAGTCCACAGGGCCAAGAGACCCAGTACTTC CASSPQGQETQYF
TRBJ1-5 - TRBV12-3/TRBV12-4 - TGTGCCAGCAGTTTCTCACTTGGTGATCAGCCCCAGCATTTT CASSFSLGDQPQHF
TRBJ2-1 many TRBV24-1 - TGTGCCACCAGTGATTTGGGCGGGGACAATGAGCAGTTCTTC CATSDLGGDNEQFF
TRBJ2-5 - TRBV7-2 TRBD1 TGTGCCAGCAGCACCCCAACAGGGGGCGAAATTTACGGGGGCGGAGAGACCCAGTACTTC CASSTPTGGEIYGGGETQYF
TRBJ1-6 few TRBV28 TRBD1 TGTGCCAGCAGTTTAAGGAGAAGGTTCGGCAGGGGGACGAGCTCCTATAATTCACCCCTCCACTTT CASSLRRRFGRGTSSYNSPLHF
TRBJ1-1 - TRBV14 - TGTGCCAGCAGCCAAGATACTCTCGTTTACATGAACACTGAAGCTTTCTTT CASSQDTLVYMNTEAFF
TRBJ1-6 many TRBV20-1 - TGCAGTGCTAGTTTTACCCATGAGGAGTATAATTCACCCCTCCACTTT CSASFTHEEYNSPLHF
TRBJ2-5 many TRBV7-2 - TGTGCCAGCAGCCAAGCGGGGGACAGGGCCCAGTACTTC CASSQAGDRAQYF
TRBJ2-4 many TRBV7-2 - TGTGCCAGCAGGTCCCGTACCAACATTCAGTACTTC CASRSRTNIQYF
TRBJ2-7 many TRBV20-1 - TGCAGTGCTAACTTTGGAATCTCCTACGAGCAGTACTTC CSANFGISYEQYF
TRBJ1-4 many TRBV7-2 - TGTGCCAGCAGCTTAGACGGCGGGAGGGAAAAACTGTTTTTT CASSLDGGREKLFF
TRBJ1-1 - TRBV20-1 - TGCAGTGCCCCTTTGTACACTGAAGCTTTCTTT CSAPLYTEAFF
TRBJ2-7 many TRBV7-9 TRBD1 TGTGCCAGCAGCCCAAACCCGGGACAGGGCTTCTACGAGCAGTACTTC CASSPNPGQGFYEQYF